The clone carrying this T cell receptor beta chain occurred a few times. As yet, its antigen is unknown. The data were obtained in a study of cytotoxic CD8 clonotypes in ibrutinib-treated CLL. Study summary: Following a median roughly 12 months of treatment, with a range of 6 to 36, response samples were taken. Study-level findings and limits: Public clonotypes were rare and shrank or held steady on treatment.

The germline gives CDR1 SGHVS, CDR2 FNYEAQ. The CDR3 length is 15 residues. V gave up 5 bases and J gave up 5 bases, with 15 bases separating them. The table came from immunoSEQ multiplex PCR; TCRdb's copy has only in-frame clones and leaves some out. This table has approximately 74,000 clones, around 81% appearing once. The source of this sequence is a human donor with chronic lymphocytic leukemia. The sequences come from PBMCs, collected at disease progression, from a patient treated with ibrutinib. V is TRBV7-6 and J is TRBJ2-2, with D tentatively TRBD2 (6 bases). The CDR3 DNA reads TGTGCCAGCAGCCCCTGGGGGAGGAGGACCGGGGAGCTGTTTTTT. It codes for CASSPWGRRTGELFF.